Given below is one TCR beta chain in context. This record comes from a study of memory B cells and T cells in multiple sclerosis. Libraries were prepared by immunoSEQ multiplex PCR; TCRdb keeps only in-frame clonotypes and omits some of them. The data show approximately 14,000 clones, roughly two thirds seen once. J was trimmed by 8 bases and V by 9 bases; bases with no gene match: 12. This CDR3 comprises 13 residues. Germline CDR1 and CDR2: MNHEY and SVGAGI. The sample taken for sequencing was memory (CD45RO+) CD4+ T cells from blood. The TCR comes from a human donor with multiple sclerosis. The chain uses TRBV6-5 and TRBJ1-2, with 7 bases identical to TRBD1. The CDR3 region is CASRGQEALGYTF. DNA of the CDR3: TGTGCCAGTAGAGGACAGGAGGCTCTCGGCTACACCTTC.